The 8 T cell receptor beta chains below were found in one sample sequenced in a study of T cell repertoires in cytomegalovirus infection. TCRdb re-called the reads through MiXCR, storing one row per CDR3 protein. Of approximately 770,000 distinct CDR3 sequences listed, almost 30% are singletons. Antigen specificity for these receptors is unknown. The input for sequencing was cultured CD8+ T cells from PBMCs, taken from culture after CMV antigen stimulation. All receptors come from a human donor in good health (CMV status not recorded). Some clones in this sample may be carry-over from other donors' samples.

This clonotype turned up a few times. The chain uses TRBV12-5 and TRBJ2-2; D unresolved. This CDR3 region has 14 residues. Trimming shortened V by 9 bases and J by 4 bases, and 15 bases separated the two germline ends. The V gene's germline CDR1 is LGHNT and CDR2 FRNRAP. The CDR3 loop reads CASDKRASTGELFF. CDR3 in DNA: TGTGCTAGCGACAAAAGGGCAAGCACCGGGGAGCTGTTTTTT. Full variable domain (missing parts from reference TRBV12-5 and TRBJ2-2): DARVTQTPRHKVTEMGQEVTMRCQPILGHNTVFWYRQTMMQGLELLAYFRNRAPLDDSGMPKDRFSAEMPDATLATLKIQPSEPRDSAVYFCASDKRASTGELFFGEGSRLTVL.

The genes are TRBV12-3 or TRBV12-4 and TRBJ1-1; D gene ambiguous. The V end lost 6 bases, the J end lost 1 base, and 18 bases lay between the germline ends. The CDR3 length is 16 residues. The CDR3 region is CASRLYYGVPNTEAFF. The DNA of the CDR3 is TGTGCCAGCAGATTATACTACGGGGTGCCGAACACTGAAGCTTTCTTT.

The chain employs TRBV28 and TRBJ1-5; TRBD1 agrees at 7 bases. This CDR3 contains 15 residues. Germline assignment: CDR1 MDHEN and CDR2 SYDVKM. The V segment lost 6 bases and the J segment 3 bases; nucleotides outside the gene matches: 8. The CDR3 reads CASSFPRGANQPQHF. The CDR3 region has the DNA TGTGCCAGCAGCTTCCCCAGGGGGGCCAATCAGCCCCAGCATTTT.

This clonotype was recorded a few times. The rearrangement uses TRBV6-1 and TRBJ1-2; the match to TRBD1 covers 8 bases. This CDR3 spans 17 amino acids. The J segment lost 4 bases and the V segment lost 4 bases, leaving 14 bases of the junction unmatched. Germline CDR1 reads MNHNS; CDR2 reads SASEGT. CDR3 in DNA: TGTGCCAGCAGTGTTTCCCCCGGGACAGGAGTCCCCTATGGCTACACCTTC. Its protein product is CASSVSPGTGVPYGYTF.

This clonotype was recorded a few times. The V gene is TRBV5-1, the J gene TRBJ2-5, with 7 bases that match TRBD1. The CDR3 loop spans 16 amino acids. The V gene's germline CDR1 is SGHRS and CDR2 YFSETQ. J gave up 3 bases and V 1 base, and 9 bases lay outside the gene matches. CDR3: CASSLPTTGVEETQYF. Here the CDR3 DNA reads TGCGCCAGCAGCTTGCCCACTACAGGGGTGGAAGAGACCCAGTACTTC.

This clonotype has only a few counts. CDR3 sequence: CASRTGGRNQPQHF. In DNA form, the CDR3 reads TGTGCCAGCAGGACAGGGGGCAGGAATCAGCCCCAGCATTTT. The genes are TRBV28 and TRBJ1-5; 10 bases line up with TRBD1. V dropped 6 bases and J dropped 4; count of bases not matched to a gene: 3. Germline V gene data show CDR1 as MDHEN and CDR2 as SYDVKM. This CDR3 region has 14 residues.

The rearrangement joins TRBV6-6 to TRBJ1-1, with 7 positions matching TRBD1. V lost 7 bases, J lost 4 bases, and 15 bases stayed unmatched. This CDR3 spans 16 amino acids. Germline V gene lookup returns CDR1 MNHNY and CDR2 SVGAGI (reference sequence). CDR3 in amino acids: CASTPYGQAFFTEAFF. As DNA, the CDR3 is TGTGCCAGCACCCCGTACGGACAGGCGTTTTTCACTGAAGCTTTCTTT.

V gene TRBV6-6 combines with J gene TRBJ2-3; tentatively, D is TRBD1 (6 bases). Germline lookup yields CDR1 MNHNY and CDR2 SVGAGI (reference sequence). The V gene lost 2 bases and the J gene lost 4 bases, with 13 bases spanning the gap. The CDR3 length is 15 residues. The CDR3 loop reads CASSYLGAKSDTQYF. The CDR3 DNA reads TGTGCCAGCAGTTACCTGGGGGCTAAATCAGATACGCAGTATTTT.